A selection of T cell receptor beta chains follows, all from one sample in a study of PD-1 blockade in classical Hodgkin lymphoma. Data came from immunoSEQ multiplex PCR; TCRdb stores just in-frame clones and leaves some out. The sample contains 30,000 to 40,000 clones, 76% of which appear only once. Sequenced here: peripheral blood mononuclear cells (PBMCs), sampled before the second cycle of nivolumab. These receptors were taken from a human donor with classical Hodgkin lymphoma. CDR3s include the opening cysteine and the closing phenylalanine or tryptophan. A D gene is named only where the DNA matches it firmly. The size field is filled for only some rows; it gives once, few, many or a size class.

CDR3 protein	CDR3 DNA	clone size	J gene	V gene	D gene
CASSRSGLNYGYTF	TGTGCCAGCAGCCGCTCCGGACTGAACTATGGCTACACCTTC	few	TRBJ1-2	TRBV7-6	.
CASSGTAYSNQPQHF	TGTGCCAGTAGCGGGACGGCTTATAGCAATCAGCCCCAGCATTTT	few	TRBJ1-5	TRBV19	.
CASSVGVDPGELFF	TGTGCCAGCAGCGTGGGGGTGGATCCCGGGGAGCTGTTTTTT	.	TRBJ2-2	TRBV9	.
CASSQVPGQGNGYTF	TGTGCCAGCAGCCAAGTTCCGGGCCAGGGTAACGGCTACACCTTC	.	TRBJ1-2	TRBV4-2	.
CASSLSRVIYNEQFF	TGTGCCAGCAGCTTAAGCAGGGTAATCTACAATGAGCAGTTCTTC	.	TRBJ2-1	TRBV7-3	.
CASSPLDRGNTEAFF	TGTGCCAGCAGTCCCCTGGACAGGGGGAACACTGAAGCTTTCTTT	.	TRBJ1-1	TRBV6-5	TRBD1
CASSLLGDYNEQFF	TGCGCCAGCAGCCTGTTGGGAGATTACAATGAGCAGTTCTTC	.	TRBJ2-1	TRBV4-1	.
CASRSPRKGGASGYTF	TGTGCCAGCAGGTCTCCGAGGAAGGGAGGTGCCAGTGGCTACACCTTC	.	TRBJ1-2	TRBV7-9	.
CASSLARFFADTQYF	TGTGCCAGCAGTTTAGCTCGATTCTTCGCAGATACGCAGTATTTT	.	TRBJ2-3	TRBV27	.
CASSYGGGETQYF	TGTGCCAGCAGTTATGGGGGGGGAGAGACCCAGTACTTC	.	TRBJ2-5	TRBV6-5	TRBD2
CASSLTNSYEQYF	TGTGCCAGCAGCTTAACAAACTCCTACGAGCAGTACTTC	.	TRBJ2-7	TRBV7-6	.
CASSLAGQGLDGYTF	TGTGCCAGCAGCTTAGCGGGACAGGGCTTAGATGGCTACACCTTC	.	TRBJ1-2	TRBV13	TRBD1
CASSSIGQGAGTNEKLFF	TGTGCCAGCAGCTCGATCGGACAGGGGGCAGGAACTAATGAAAAACTGTTTTTT	many	TRBJ1-4	TRBV7-2	TRBD1
CASSMTGSYGYTF	TGTGCCAGCAGTATGACAGGGTCCTATGGCTACACCTTC	.	TRBJ1-2	TRBV2	TRBD1
CASSFPPDRYTGELFF	TGTGCCAGCAGCTTCCCCCCGGACAGGTACACCGGGGAGCTGTTTTTT	.	TRBJ2-2	TRBV11-2	TRBD1
CAWGGDFTDTQYF	TGTGCCTGGGGGGGGGACTTCACAGATACGCAGTATTTT	.	TRBJ2-3	TRBV30	TRBD2
CASSVDRAQTQYF	TGTGCCAGCAGCGTCGACAGGGCCCAGACCCAGTACTTC	.	TRBJ2-5	TRBV9	TRBD1
CASSLYVKDSGNTIYF	TGTGCCAGCAGCTTGTACGTAAAAGACTCTGGAAACACCATATATTTT	.	TRBJ1-3	TRBV5-5	.